Listed below are T cell receptor beta chains from one sample, sequenced in a study of T cell repertoires in cytomegalovirus infection. Each CDR3 protein gets one entry after TCRdb re-called the reads with MiXCR. The sample shows 300,000 to 400,000 distinct CDR3 sequences, just under 25% of them seen only once. These receptors' targets are unknown. Source: cultured PBMCs, taken from culture after CMV antigen stimulation. The receptors were gathered from a human donor in good health (CMV status not recorded). Some clones in this sample may be carry-over from other donors' samples. Each CDR3 is given with its conserved first and last residue. Each record gives: V gene, clone size, D gene, J gene, CDR3 DNA, CDR3 protein. D genes are given only for firm matches. The size of a clone is reported for some rows only, either as once, few or many, or as a class for expanded clones.

TRBV24-1,-,-,TRBJ2-2,TGTGCCACCAGTGACCCCGGGACTGCGACCGGGGAGCTGTTTTTT,CATSDPGTATGELFF
TRBV7-2,-,-,TRBJ2-3,TGTGCCAGCAGCTTTTCTAAAAGCACAGATACGCAGTATTTT,CASSFSKSTDTQYF
TRBV6-6,-,-,TRBJ2-1,TGTGCCAGCAGTTACTCGTGGCCAGGGTCCAATGAGCAGTTCTTC,CASSYSWPGSNEQFF
TRBV20-1,-,TRBD2,TRBJ2-5,TGCAGTGCGAAGACTAGCGGGAGTAATAGGTTGAAGACCCAGTACTTC,CSAKTSGSNRLKTQYF
TRBV7-2,few,-,TRBJ2-5,TGTGCCAGCAGCCCAGACGGCCAAGAGACCCAGTACTTC,CASSPDGQETQYF
TRBV7-9,-,TRBD1,TRBJ1-1,TGTGCCAGCACAGGGGGCTACACTGAAGCTTTCTTT,CASTGGYTEAFF
TRBV7-2,many,-,TRBJ2-1,TGTGCCAGCAGCTTAGTTCAATACAATGAGCAGTTCTTC,CASSLVQYNEQFF
TRBV2,-,-,TRBJ2-3,TGTGCCAGCACCCCCTTGGGTAGCGTGAGCACAGATACGCAGTATTTT,CASTPLGSVSTDTQYF
TRBV7-2,many,TRBD2,TRBJ2-5,TGTGCCAGCACCCTAGCCAGAGGACTAGCGGGCCAAGAGACCCAGTACTTC,CASTLARGLAGQETQYF
TRBV28,few,-,TRBJ1-6,TGTGCCAGCAGTTTCCACAGGGAGAATTCACCCCTCCACTTT,CASSFHRENSPLHF
TRBV10-3,-,-,TRBJ2-3,TGTGCCATCAGTGGCACTACCGCAGATACGCAGTATTTT,CAISGTTADTQYF
TRBV7-9,-,TRBD1,TRBJ2-2,TGTGCCAGCAGCCGCGTCCCGGGACAGGGGAAAAGAACCGGGGAGCTGTTTTTT,CASSRVPGQGKRTGELFF
TRBV7-2,many,TRBD2,TRBJ2-1,TGTGCCAGCAGCCCCCGGACTAGCGGGAGGGCCAGGGAGCAGTTCTTC,CASSPRTSGRAREQFF
TRBV7-2,many,TRBD2,TRBJ2-1,TGTGCCAGCAGCTCGCGACTAGCGGAGGTCCGGAATGAGCAGTTCTTC,CASSSRLAEVRNEQFF
TRBV6-2/TRBV6-3,few,-,TRBJ2-2,TGTGCCAGCAGTCCCACCGGGGAGCTGTTTTTT,CASSPTGELFF